Described below is a single T cell receptor beta chain sequence and its context. The target antigen is unknown. The sample comes from a study of graft-versus-host responses after intestinal transplantation. The assay was immunoSEQ multiplex PCR, and TCRdb's table has in-frame clones only and misses some. Counted here are 80,000 to 100,000 clones, around nine tenths occurring once; the ten biggest clones make up roughly 0.17%. J was trimmed by 5 bases and V by 4 bases; bases with no gene match: 4. The CDR3 runs to 13 residues. Germline V gene sequence: CDR1 SEHNR, CDR2 FQNEAQ (reference sequence). Specimen: unstimulated CD4+ T cells sorted from spleen or lymph node cells, collected before intestinal transplant. This chain joins TRBV7-9 and TRBJ1-1, with 7 bases that match TRBD1. The clonotype was recovered from a human donor who received an intestinal transplant. The CDR3 DNA is TGTGCCAGCAGCTCTCAGGGGGTGACTGAAGCTTTCTTT. Its protein is CASSSQGVTEAFF.